Below, 13 T cell receptor beta chains from the same sample are listed, as sequenced in a study of T cell responses to AZD1222 COVID-19 vaccine. Sequenced by immunoSEQ multiplex PCR; TCRdb stores in-frame clones only, minus some. The repertoire has 120,000 or so clones, 88% of them found once; the top ten carry about 1.6%. The sample here was peripheral blood, taken on day 0 of AZD1222 vaccination. The receptor source for this set is an adult in good health.

The CDR3 region is CAWGRGAEKLFF. The DNA for the CDR3 is TGTGCCTGGGGACGCGGGGCTGAAAAACTGTTTTTT. The chain carries TRBV30 and TRBJ1-4; D may be TRBD1 (5 bases). The CDR3 sequence is 12 residues long. The V gene's germline CDR1 is GTSNPN and CDR2 SVGIG (reference sequence). V lost 5 bases and J lost 7, with 11 bases in between.

The V gene is TRBV19, the J gene TRBJ2-2; no definite D call. This CDR3 has 15 residues. V shed 3 bases and J shed 0 bases, with 8 bases lying between them. Germline-derived CDR1 and CDR2 are LNHDA and SQIVND (reference sequence). CDR3 region: CASSIYTANTGELFF. In nucleotides, the CDR3 is TGTGCCAGTAGTATTTATACGGCGAACACCGGGGAGCTGTTTTTT.

The V call is TRBV30, the J call TRBJ1-5, with D hard to call. Germline values: CDR1 GTSNPN, CDR2 SVGIG (reference sequence). Trimming took off 2 bases at V and 5 bases at J, with 10 bases between the two ends. The length of the CDR3 is 13 residues. CDR3 nucleotides: TGTGCCTGGAGTTTGGGTCGGTATCAGCCCCAGCATTTT. This encodes CAWSLGRYQPQHF.

The genes are TRBV19 and TRBJ2-4; TRBD2 aligns across 8 bases. Germline V gene data show CDR1 as LNHDA and CDR2 as SQIVND (reference sequence). The CDR3 spans 16 residues. V trimming: 7 bases; J trimming: 1 base; junction bases outside the gene matches: 9. The CDR3 spells CASTFGGAGAKNIQYF. CDR3 DNA sequence: TGTGCCAGTACCTTCGGGGGGGCAGGGGCCAAAAACATTCAGTACTTC.

This sequence joins TRBV10-1 and TRBJ2-1; TRBD2 matches at 7 bases. Germline CDR1 reads WNHNN; CDR2 reads SYGVQD (reference sequence). V was clipped by 2 bases and J by 7 bases; unmatched bases: 8. CDR3 length: 15 amino acids. The chain's CDR3 is CASSEALGGVNEQFF. The CDR3, as DNA: TGCGCCAGCAGTGAGGCGTTGGGGGGGGTAAATGAGCAGTTCTTC.

This clone appeared once. The chain uses TRBV4-1 and TRBJ1-2; maybe TRBD1 (5 bases). Per the germline V gene, CDR1 is MGHRA and CDR2 is YSYEKL. The CDR3 totals 16 residues. Trimming took off 0 bases at V and 4 bases at J, with 15 bases between the two ends. The CDR3 region has the DNA TGCGCCAGCAGCCAAGATCTCACCCAGGGATTCTATGGCTACACCTTC. Translating it yields CASSQDLTQGFYGYTF.

The chain employs TRBV30 and TRBJ2-3, with D hard to call. Germline V gene sequence: CDR1 GTSNPN, CDR2 SVGIG (reference sequence). The V end was cut by 0 bases, the J end by 8 bases, with 6 bases between. CDR3 length: 11 residues. CDR3 DNA: TGTGCCTGGAGTGTACTTATTACGCAGTATTTT. It translates to CAWSVLITQYF.

This chain connects TRBV15 to TRBJ1-1, with D hard to call. Trimming took off 3 bases at V and 2 bases at J, with 7 bases between the two ends. Germline-derived CDR1 and CDR2 are LNHNV and YYDKDF (reference sequence). The CDR3 loop spans 13 amino acids. CDR3 in amino acids: CATSRTLNTEAFF. The CDR3 bases are TGTGCCACCAGCAGGACCTTAAACACTGAAGCTTTCTTT.

This chain links TRBV19 with TRBJ1-1, with 7 bases lining up with TRBD1. The V segment lost 4 bases and the J segment 1 base; nucleotides outside the gene matches: 6. CDR1 is LNHDA, CDR2 SQIVND, per germline (reference sequence). This CDR3 has 15 residues. The CDR3 DNA reads as TGTGCCAGTAGTAATACGGGACAGCCGAACACTGAAGCTTTCTTT. Its protein product is CASSNTGQPNTEAFF.

This clone was counted once. The chain links TRBV2 to TRBJ1-1; D is unresolved. The ends were cut back, 4 bases at V and 0 bases at J, with 6 bases in the middle. Germline V gene sequence: CDR1 SNHLY, CDR2 FYNNEI. The CDR3 totals 13 residues. CDR3 nucleotide sequence: TGTGCCAGCAGTGTAGAGCTGAACACTGAAGCTTTCTTT. Protein sequence: CASSVELNTEAFF.

This clone appeared once. The chain couples TRBV7-6 to TRBJ2-1; 10 nucleotides agree with TRBD2. This CDR3 is 14 amino acids long. The trim removed 6 bases at V and 5 bases at J, leaving 4 bases unmatched. CDR1 and CDR2 from the germline V gene are SGHVS and FNYEAQ. The CDR3 sequence is CASSRTSGNNEQFF. The CDR3 region has the DNA TGTGCCAGCAGTAGGACTAGCGGAAACAATGAGCAGTTCTTC.

V is TRBV2 and J is TRBJ1-4, with D possibly called TRBD1 or TRBD2 (5 bases each). The DNA end lines up better with TRBJ2-2; the J call may be wrong. The CDR3 is 13 residues long. Germline CDR1 is SNHLY and CDR2 is FYNNEI. CDR3 coding DNA: TGTGCCAGCAGCGCTATCCGGGACCAGGAGCTGTTTTTT. Translated, it gives CASSAIRDQELFF.

This clone was seen a few times. CDR3 sequence: CSVEDPDSEPYEQYF. CDR3 nucleotide sequence: TGCAGCGTTGAAGATCCGGACAGCGAACCCTACGAGCAGTACTTC. The chain joins TRBV29-1 to TRBJ2-7; maybe TRBD1 (6 bases). The germline V gene encodes CDR1 SQVTM and CDR2 ANQGSEA. V was clipped by 0 bases and J by 2 bases, with 14 bases between them. The CDR3 runs 15 residues.